This entry lists 25 T cell receptor beta chains sequenced from one sample in a study of cytomegalovirus exposure and HLA in healthy donors. The PCR made use of 60 Vbeta and 13 Jbeta primers. The protocol was immunoSEQ multiplex PCR, while the TCRdb copy is restricted to in-frame clones and leaves out a portion. The table has roughly 150,000 clones, roughly 72% seen once; the top ten hold about 1.4%. The sequencing input was PBMCs. The receptors were gathered from a man in his forties in good health and CMV-seronegative.

The CDR3 spells CASSFGYYTDTQYF. CDR3 DNA sequence: TGTGCCAGCAGCTTCGGCTACTACACAGATACGCAGTATTTT. The chain carries TRBV7-2 and TRBJ2-3; D ambiguous. Deletions cut 3 bases from V and 2 bases from J, with 9 bases between. Germline V lookup: CDR1 SGHTA, CDR2 FQGNSA. CDR3 length: 14 residues.

The chain employs TRBV11-2 and TRBJ2-7; 12 nucleotides align to TRBD2. This CDR3 region has 15 residues. V shed 5 bases, J shed 4 bases, and the junction held 6 bases outside the gene matches. Per germline, CDR1 SGHAT and CDR2 FQNNGV. CDR3 amino acids: CASSPPTSGRYEQYV. CDR3 coding DNA: TGTGCCAGCAGCCCCCCAACTAGCGGGAGGTACGAGCAGTACGTC.

Notes on this clone: One junction end does not reproduce the germline sequence, and a read error may be involved. The sample carries other DNA sequences with the same CDR3. The V gene is TRBV5-1, the J gene TRBJ2-1, with TRBD2 identical over 11 bases. This CDR3 has 16 residues. CDR1 is SGHRS, CDR2 YFSETQ, per germline. CDR3 DNA: TGCGCCAGTAGCTTGGGGCTAGCGGGAGGTTTCAATGAGCAGTTCTTC. Protein sequence: CASSLGLAGGFNEQFF.

CDR3 nucleotide sequence: TGCGCCAGCCGAGAACAGGGGCCGAACTATGGCTACACCTTC. This sequence encodes CASREQGPNYGYTF. J is TRBJ1-2 and V is TRBV5-1, with 7 bases lining up with TRBD1. The CDR3 is made up of 14 amino acids. Trimming at V came to 7 bases and at J to 2 bases, leaving 8 bases not matched to a gene. The germline V gene has CDR1 SGHRS and CDR2 YFSETQ.

CDR3 sequence reads: CASSFLTWDTRTYGYTF. DNA of the CDR3: TGTGCCAGCAGTTTCCTTACTTGGGACACCCGAACCTATGGCTACACCTTC. The chain joins TRBV28 to TRBJ1-2, with D possibly TRBD1 on 6 matching bases. The V and J ends lost 3 bases and 4 bases respectively, with 21 bases between them. The CDR3 sequence is 17 residues long. Germline CDR1 MDHEN, CDR2 SYDVKM.

This clone came up once. This chain uses TRBV19 with TRBJ2-5; D is possibly TRBD1 (5 bases). Trimming left V 4 bases short and J 5 bases short, with 11 bases between. The CDR3 runs 13 residues. Germline-derived CDR1 and CDR2 are LNHDA and SQIVND (reference sequence). CDR3 in DNA: TGTGCCAGTAGTACCAGGGTTGAGGAGACCCAGTACTTC. Translation gives CASSTRVEETQYF.

The chain has TRBV6-1 and TRBJ1-4, with 8 bases that match TRBD1. Germline lookup yields CDR1 MNHNS and CDR2 SASEGT. Trimming removed 2 bases from V and 8 bases from J; junction bases left unmatched: 7. This CDR3 has 15 residues. CDR3: CASSESPGQAEKLFF. The CDR3 nucleotides read TGTGCCAGCAGTGAATCCCCGGGACAGGCCGAAAAACTGTTTTTT.

The chain recombines TRBV18 with TRBJ1-2; 7 positions match TRBD1. V trimming: 3 bases; J trimming: 4 bases; junction bases outside the gene matches: 8. Germline V gives CDR1 KGHSH, CDR2 LQKENI. This CDR3 region has 15 residues. CDR3 nucleotide sequence: TGTGCCAGCTCACCGGGACAGTCCTCTTCCTATGGCTACACCTTC. Translation: CASSPGQSSSYGYTF.

V and J are TRBV7-9 and TRBJ2-5, with TRBD2 matching over 15 bases. CDR1 is SEHNR and CDR2 is FQNEAQ in the germline V gene (reference sequence). The CDR3 has 16 amino acids. The V gene end was trimmed by 5 bases and the J gene end by 5 bases; junction bases not matched to a gene: 6. The CDR3 is CASSLGLAGGPETQYF. The CDR3 DNA reads TGTGCCAGCAGCCTGGGACTAGCGGGAGGTCCTGAGACCCAGTACTTC.

This chain links TRBV28 with TRBJ2-3; TRBD2 matches at 8 bases. The CDR3 is made up of 18 amino acids. Germline V gene data show CDR1 as MDHEN and CDR2 as SYDVKM. The V segment lost 2 bases and the J segment 2 bases; nucleotides outside the gene matches: 12. CDR3 sequence (DNA): TGTGCCAGCAGTTTACCCCCCCCCACTAGCGGAAACACAGATACGCAGTATTTT. This codes for CASSLPPPTSGNTDTQYF.

This chain connects TRBV11-2 to TRBJ1-2, with 10 bases aligning to TRBD1. V dropped 4 bases and J dropped 8; count of bases not matched to a gene: 7. The germline V gene has CDR1 SGHAT and CDR2 FQNNGV. The CDR3 spans 14 residues. The CDR3 reads CASSWDRGPEGYTF. CDR3 DNA sequence: TGTGCCAGCAGCTGGGACAGGGGCCCTGAGGGCTACACCTTC. Combining the CDR3 with reference TRBV11-2 and TRBJ1-2 gives the whole variable domain EAGVAQSPRYKIIEKRQSVAFWCNPISGHATLYWYQQILGQGPKLLIQFQNNGVVDDSQLPKDRFSAERLKGVDSTLKIQPAKLEDSAVYLCASSWDRGPEGYTFGSGTRLTVV.

This chain joins TRBV11-2 and TRBJ2-2; weak D call: TRBD2 (6 bases). From germline, CDR1 is SGHAT and CDR2 FQNNGV. V was clipped by 2 bases and J by 0 bases, with 10 bases between them. The CDR3 sequence is 16 residues long. The CDR3 here is CASSLRGRTNTGELFF. The CDR3 DNA follows: TGTGCCAGCAGCTTACGGGGGAGGACGAACACCGGGGAGCTGTTTTTT.

This chain links TRBV7-3 with TRBJ2-1; weak D call: TRBD2 (6 bases). This CDR3 is built from 14 residues. Germline CDR1 reads SGHTA; CDR2 reads FQGTGA. V lost 5 bases, J lost 6 bases, and 14 bases lay in between. The CDR3 DNA reads as TGTGCCAGCAGCCCAACCGGGAGAAGCAATGAGCAGTTCTTC. This translates into CASSPTGRSNEQFF.

The V gene is TRBV4-1, the J gene TRBJ2-7; 16 nucleotides line up with TRBD2. CDR1 is MGHRA, CDR2 YSYEKL, per germline. The junction had 12 bases not matched to a gene; V was cut back by 5 bases and J by 2 bases. The CDR3 totals 19 residues. The CDR3 coding sequence is TGCGCCAGCAGCGGGGGAACCGGGACTAGCGGGAGGGCCGCCTACGAGCAGTACTTC. As protein: CASSGGTGTSGRAAYEQYF.

The rearrangement joins TRBV7-9 to TRBJ2-1; 8 bases line up with TRBD1. CDR1 is SEHNR, CDR2 FQNEAQ, per germline (reference sequence). The CDR3 loop spans 16 amino acids. V lost 8 bases and J lost 2; bases outside the gene matches: 11. CDR3 DNA sequence: TGTGCCAGCGGAGTTCAGGGGGCCATAACCTACAATGAGCAGTTCTTC. Translating gives CASGVQGAITYNEQFF.

CDR3 loop: CASSFTLTGTGANVLTF. The CDR3 DNA sequence: TGTGCCAGCAGCTTTACCCTTACAGGGACTGGGGCCAACGTCCTGACTTTC. The chain employs TRBV7-9 and TRBJ2-6; a weak D match, TRBD1 (6 bases). Germline CDR1 and CDR2: SEHNR and FQNEAQ (reference sequence). This CDR3 has 17 residues. Trimming cost V 3 bases and J 2 bases, with 14 bases left between them.

The V and J genes are TRBV7-8 and TRBJ2-7, with 10 nucleotides matching TRBD2. V shed 4 bases, J shed 0 bases, and the junction held 0 bases outside the gene matches. The CDR3 loop spans 14 amino acids. Germline lookup yields CDR1 SGHVS and CDR2 FQNEAQ. The CDR3 is CASSSSGGSYEQYF. The CDR3 DNA reads TGTGCCAGCAGCTCTAGCGGGGGCTCCTACGAGCAGTACTTC.

Comments on this clone: A junction end diverges from the germline sequence, so it may reflect a read error. This rearrangement joins TRBV7-9 to TRBJ2-7; D is unresolved. There are 14 residues in the CDR3. Germline CDR1 reads SEHNR; CDR2 reads FQNEAQ (reference sequence). The CDR3 loop reads CSSSLEGSEYEQYF. The CDR3, as DNA: TGTTCCAGCAGCTTAGAAGGCAGCGAATACGAGCAGTACTTC.

The table lists this clone with a count of one. V gene TRBV7-2 combines with J gene TRBJ1-1; maybe TRBD1 (5 bases). V was cut by 4 bases and J by 8 bases, with 8 bases left in between. The germline gives CDR1 SGHTA, CDR2 FQGNSA. The length of the CDR3 is 11 residues. The CDR3 region is CASSWAGEAFF. The CDR3 DNA is TGTGCCAGCAGCTGGGCAGGGGAAGCTTTCTTT.

A single count supports this clone. The chain employs TRBV19 and TRBJ2-3; 8 bases agree with TRBD1. The V segment lost 6 bases and the J segment 11 bases; nucleotides outside the gene matches: 16. The CDR3 consists of 15 residues. Germline CDR1 reads LNHDA; CDR2 reads SQIVND (reference sequence). CDR3 DNA: TGTGCCAGTAGCGGGGACAGGATTCAGGGGAAGGAGCAGTATTTT. Translating it yields CASSGDRIQGKEQYF.

The sample holds a few counts of this clone. The chain carries TRBV2 and TRBJ2-7; no clear D. The length of the CDR3 is 13 residues. Trimming took off 6 bases at V and 2 bases at J, with 11 bases between the two ends. From germline, CDR1 is SNHLY and CDR2 FYNNEI. Written as DNA, the CDR3 is TGTGCCAGCAGGGCCGACTCCACCTACGAGCAGTACTTC. Its protein product is CASRADSTYEQYF.

The V gene is TRBV7-2, the J gene TRBJ2-1; a weak D match, TRBD1 (6 bases). The germline V gene has CDR1 SGHTA and CDR2 FQGNSA. With 2 bases removed from V and 4 bases from J, the gap between germline ends came to 15 bases. This CDR3 region has 16 residues. CDR3 sequence: CASSLMAQGRYNEQFF. DNA of the CDR3: TGTGCCAGCAGCTTAATGGCACAGGGAAGGTACAATGAGCAGTTCTTC.

The rearrangement joins TRBV30 to TRBJ2-3, with 7 bases that match TRBD2. With 4 bases clipped from V and 2 bases from J, the junction kept 3 bases outside the gene matches. This CDR3 comprises 13 residues. CDR1 and CDR2 (germline): GTSNPN, SVGIG (reference sequence). As DNA, the CDR3 is TGTGCCTGGATACTAGCGCCCACAGATACGCAGTATTTT. Protein sequence: CAWILAPTDTQYF.

The rearrangement links TRBV11-2 to TRBJ2-2; 7 bases map to TRBD1. This CDR3 contains 14 residues. The germline CDR1 and CDR2 sequences are SGHAT and FQNNGV. Trimming cost V 7 bases and J 10 bases; bases outside gene matches: 12. The CDR3 here is CASTYPRQGKELFF. CDR3 DNA sequence: TGTGCCAGCACCTACCCCCGACAGGGCAAGGAGCTGTTTTTT.

The chain has TRBV4-1 and TRBJ2-1, with 10 bases that match TRBD2. Germline V gene sequence: CDR1 MGHRA, CDR2 YSYEKL. V dropped 0 bases and J dropped 5; count of bases not matched to a gene: 19. This CDR3 region has 21 residues. CDR3 loop: CASSQDPLILAGDRGHNEQFF. As DNA, the CDR3 is TGCGCCAGCAGCCAAGATCCCCTGATTCTAGCGGGAGACCGGGGGCACAATGAGCAGTTCTTC.